These T cell receptor beta chains were read from a single sample in a study of CXCR3-negative and CXCR3-positive naive CD8 T cells. TCRdb re-called the 5' RACE reads and gives one entry per CDR3 protein, without DNA. The sample's table shows 46,000 or so distinct CDR3 sequences. The source material was naive CXCR3- CD8+ T cells from blood. The receptors derive from a human donor in good health. Some clones in this sample may be carry-over from other donors' samples. Both conserved end residues are part of each CDR3.

J gene | V gene | CDR3 protein
TRBJ1-1 | TRBV6-5 | CASSSTGGRVTEAFF
TRBJ2-2 | TRBV6-6 | CASSPDRYTGELFF
TRBJ1-5 | TRBV27 | CASSYVVGQPQHF
TRBJ2-2 | TRBV9 | CASSENTGELFF
TRBJ2-1 | TRBV7-2 | CASSQPPTKSSYNEQFF
TRBJ1-5 | TRBV29-1 | CSVEEQSNQPQHF
TRBJ2-5 | TRBV6-5 | CASSYRGARTQYF
TRBJ2-1 | TRBV4-1 | CASSHRGLAGDLGEQFF
TRBJ2-7 | TRBV12-3/TRBV12-4 | CASSPPGQYYEQYF
TRBJ2-1 | TRBV7-9 | CASSPWTVRNEQFF
TRBJ1-2 | TRBV20-1 | CSANTPFGYTF